This passage covers 4 T cell receptor beta chains from one sample sequenced in a study of T cell changes during pregnancy in multiple sclerosis (dated by TCRdb to 2018 to 2020). Library preparation employed the immunoSEQ multiplex PCR assay. The source is immuneACCESS, and TCRdb retained only in-frame sequences with V and J called. Part of the clones is not carried over; for the studies checked, unresolved V genes explain less than half of this, and the remainder is unexplained. This sample has roughly 89,000 clones in its table, and around 94% of those were observed once. The top ten hold over 1.5% of the sample. Sequencing used peripheral blood, obtained after pregnancy. The receptor set was obtained from a female donor in good health, enrolled as a control in a pregnancy study.

V gene TRBV6-1 combines with J gene TRBJ2-3; possible D gene TRBD1, 6 bases. This CDR3 comprises 14 residues. Germline CDR1 MNHNS, CDR2 SASEGT. V lost 7 bases, J lost 4 bases, and 15 bases lay in between. The CDR3 is CASKGQKLADTQYF. DNA of the CDR3: TGTGCCAGCAAGGGACAAAAACTGGCAGATACGCAGTATTTT.

The chain is built from TRBV19 and TRBJ1-2; D remains ambiguous. CDR3 length equals 15 residues. Trimming left V 1 base short and J 4 bases short, with 13 bases between. The germline V gene has CDR1 LNHDA and CDR2 SQIVND (reference sequence). The CDR3 DNA is TGTGCCAGTAGTATAGTGTCCGGAGGAGCCTATGGCTACACCTTC. Its protein product is CASSIVSGGAYGYTF.

This chain links TRBV6-6 with TRBJ1-5, with D maybe TRBD1 (6 bases). The V gene lost 2 bases and the J gene lost 5 bases, with 10 bases spanning the gap. The CDR3 sequence is 14 residues long. CDR1 and CDR2 from the germline V gene are MNHNY and SVGAGI (reference sequence). CDR3: CASSYLGGDQPQHF. The CDR3 coding sequence is TGTGCCAGCAGTTACCTAGGGGGGGATCAGCCCCAGCATTTT.

The table lists this clone with a few counts. The gene calls are TRBV6-1 and TRBJ1-2, with D maybe TRBD1 (6 bases). V shed 5 bases and J shed 3 bases, with 10 bases lying between them. CDR3 size: 13 residues. Looked up from germline, CDR1 is MNHNS and CDR2 is SASEGT. CDR3 sequence: CASSKDRYYGYTF. In nucleotides, the CDR3 is TGTGCCAGCAGTAAAGACAGGTACTATGGCTACACCTTC.